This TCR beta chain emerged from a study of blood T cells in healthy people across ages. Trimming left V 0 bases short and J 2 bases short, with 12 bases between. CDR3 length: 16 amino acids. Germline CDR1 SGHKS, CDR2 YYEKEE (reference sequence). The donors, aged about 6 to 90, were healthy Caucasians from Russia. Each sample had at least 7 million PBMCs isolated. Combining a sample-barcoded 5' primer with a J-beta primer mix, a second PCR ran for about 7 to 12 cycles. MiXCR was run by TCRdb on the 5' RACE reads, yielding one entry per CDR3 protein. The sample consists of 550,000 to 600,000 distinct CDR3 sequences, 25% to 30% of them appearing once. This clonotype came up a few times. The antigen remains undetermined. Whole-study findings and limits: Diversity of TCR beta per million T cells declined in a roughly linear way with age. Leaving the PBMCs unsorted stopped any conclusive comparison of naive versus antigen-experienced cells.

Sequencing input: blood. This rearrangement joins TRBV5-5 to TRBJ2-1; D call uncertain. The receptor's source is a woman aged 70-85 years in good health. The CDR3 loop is CASSLGSPGTYNEQFF. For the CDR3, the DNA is TGTGCCAGCAGCTTGGGTTCGCCAGGTACCTACAATGAGCAGTTCTTC.